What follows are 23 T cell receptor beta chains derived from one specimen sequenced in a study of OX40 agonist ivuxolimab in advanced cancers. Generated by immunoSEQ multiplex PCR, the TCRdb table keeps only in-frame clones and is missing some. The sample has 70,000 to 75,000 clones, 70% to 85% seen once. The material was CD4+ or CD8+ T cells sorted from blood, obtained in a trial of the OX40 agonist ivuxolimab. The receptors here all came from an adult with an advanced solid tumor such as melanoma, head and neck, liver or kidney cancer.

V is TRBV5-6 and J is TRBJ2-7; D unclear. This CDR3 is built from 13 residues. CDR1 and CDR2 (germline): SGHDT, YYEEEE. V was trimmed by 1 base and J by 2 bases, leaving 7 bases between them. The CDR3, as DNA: TGTGCCAGCAGCTTGTGGCCTACCTACGAGCAGTACTTC. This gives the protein CASSLWPTYEQYF. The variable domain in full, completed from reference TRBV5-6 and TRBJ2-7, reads DAGVTQSPTHLIKTRGQQVTLRCSPKSGHDTVSWYQQALGQGPQFIFQYYEEEERQRGNFPDRFSGHQFPNYSSELNVNALLLGDSALYLCASSLWPTYEQYFGPGTRLTVT.

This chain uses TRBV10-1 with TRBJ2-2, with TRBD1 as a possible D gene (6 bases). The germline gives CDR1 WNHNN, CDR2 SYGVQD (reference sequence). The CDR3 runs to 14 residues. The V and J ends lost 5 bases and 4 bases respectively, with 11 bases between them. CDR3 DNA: TGCGCCAGCAGTCCTGGACAGTTCACCGGGGAGCTGTTTTTT. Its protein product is CASSPGQFTGELFF.

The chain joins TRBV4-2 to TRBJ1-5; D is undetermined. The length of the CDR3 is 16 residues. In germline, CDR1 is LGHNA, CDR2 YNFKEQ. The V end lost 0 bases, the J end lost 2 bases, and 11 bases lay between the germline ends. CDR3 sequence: CASSQEGLRGNQPQHF. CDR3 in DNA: TGTGCCAGCAGCCAAGAGGGCTTACGGGGCAATCAGCCCCAGCATTTT.

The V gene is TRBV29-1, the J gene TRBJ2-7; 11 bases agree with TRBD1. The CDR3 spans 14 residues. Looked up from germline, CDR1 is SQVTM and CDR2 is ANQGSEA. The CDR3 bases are TGCAACCGTTGCCGGGACAGGGGGTCCTACGAGCAGTACTTC. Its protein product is CNRCRDRGSYEQYF.

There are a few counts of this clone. CDR3 residues: CASSDRQGNTIYF. The CDR3 coding sequence is TGTGCCAGCAGCGACCGACAGGGAAACACCATATATTTT. The chain joins TRBV9 to TRBJ1-3; D possibly corresponds to TRBD1 (5 bases). This CDR3 contains 13 residues. Trimming removed 3 bases at V and 4 bases at J, with 8 bases between. The germline V gene has CDR1 SGDLS and CDR2 YYNGEE.

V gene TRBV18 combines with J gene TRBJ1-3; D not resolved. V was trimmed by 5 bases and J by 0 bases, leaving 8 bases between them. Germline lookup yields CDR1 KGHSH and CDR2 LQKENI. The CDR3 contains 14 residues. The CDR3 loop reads CASSATDSGNTIYF. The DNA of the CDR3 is TGTGCCAGCTCAGCAACAGACTCTGGAAACACCATATATTTT.

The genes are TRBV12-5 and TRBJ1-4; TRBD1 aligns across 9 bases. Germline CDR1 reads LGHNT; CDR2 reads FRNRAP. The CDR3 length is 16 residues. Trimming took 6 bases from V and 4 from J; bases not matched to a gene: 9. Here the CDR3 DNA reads TGTGCTAGTGGGACGGGACAGGGAGCGCTTAATGAAAAACTGTTTTTT. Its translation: CASGTGQGALNEKLFF.

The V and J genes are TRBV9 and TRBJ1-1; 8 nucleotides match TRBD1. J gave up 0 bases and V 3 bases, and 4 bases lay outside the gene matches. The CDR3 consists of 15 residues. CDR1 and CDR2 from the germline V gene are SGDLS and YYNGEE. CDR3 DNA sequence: TGTGCCAGCAGCGCCCAGACAGGGGTGAACACTGAAGCTTTCTTT. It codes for CASSAQTGVNTEAFF.

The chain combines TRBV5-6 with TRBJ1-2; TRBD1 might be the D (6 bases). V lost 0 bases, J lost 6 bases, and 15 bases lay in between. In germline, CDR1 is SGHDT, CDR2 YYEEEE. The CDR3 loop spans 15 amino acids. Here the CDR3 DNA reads TGTGCCAGCAGCTTGGCCCCTCAGGGGCAAAATGGCTACACCTTC. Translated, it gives CASSLAPQGQNGYTF.

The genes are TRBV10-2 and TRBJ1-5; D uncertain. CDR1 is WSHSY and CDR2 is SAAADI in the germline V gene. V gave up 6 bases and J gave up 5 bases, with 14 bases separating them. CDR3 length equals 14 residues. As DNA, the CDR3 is TGCGCCAGCAGCCCCTTTGGATTTTATCAGCCCCAGCATTTT. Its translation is CASSPFGFYQPQHF.

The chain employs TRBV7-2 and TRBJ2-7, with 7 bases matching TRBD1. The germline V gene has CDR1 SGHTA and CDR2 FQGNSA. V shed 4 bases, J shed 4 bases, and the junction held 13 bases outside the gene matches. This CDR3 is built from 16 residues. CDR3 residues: CASSYGQDIFVYEQYF. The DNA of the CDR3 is TGTGCCAGCAGCTACGGACAGGACATTTTCGTATACGAGCAGTACTTC.

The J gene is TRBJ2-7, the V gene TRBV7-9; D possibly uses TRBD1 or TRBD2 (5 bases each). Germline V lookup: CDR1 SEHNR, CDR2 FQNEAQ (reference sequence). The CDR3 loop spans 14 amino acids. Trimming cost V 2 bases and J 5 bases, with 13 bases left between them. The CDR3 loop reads CASSLFGDEDEQYF. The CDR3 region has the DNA TGTGCCAGCAGCTTATTTGGGGACGAAGACGAGCAGTACTTC.

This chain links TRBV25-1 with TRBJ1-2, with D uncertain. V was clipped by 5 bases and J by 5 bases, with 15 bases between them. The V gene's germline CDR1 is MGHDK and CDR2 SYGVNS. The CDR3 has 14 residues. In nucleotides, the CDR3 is TGTGCCAGCAGTCACTCCAACCGAGATTATGGCTACACCTTC. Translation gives CASSHSNRDYGYTF.

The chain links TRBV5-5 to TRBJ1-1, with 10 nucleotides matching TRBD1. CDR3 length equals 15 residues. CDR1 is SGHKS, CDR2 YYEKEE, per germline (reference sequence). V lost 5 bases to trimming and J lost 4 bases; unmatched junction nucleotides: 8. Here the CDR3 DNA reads TGTGCCAGCAGTTCCGACAGGGGGCTGGGCACTGAAGCTTTCTTT. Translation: CASSSDRGLGTEAFF.

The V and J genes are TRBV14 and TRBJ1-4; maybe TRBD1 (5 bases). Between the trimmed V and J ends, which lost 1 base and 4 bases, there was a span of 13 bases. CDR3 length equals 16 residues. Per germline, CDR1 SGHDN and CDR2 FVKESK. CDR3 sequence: CASSQGDRRFNEKLFF. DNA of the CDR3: TGTGCCAGCAGCCAAGGGGACCGCCGATTTAATGAAAAACTGTTTTTT.

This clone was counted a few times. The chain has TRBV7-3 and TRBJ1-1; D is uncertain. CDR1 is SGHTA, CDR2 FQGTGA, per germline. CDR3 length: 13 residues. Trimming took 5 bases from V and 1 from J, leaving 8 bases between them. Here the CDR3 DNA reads TGTGCCAGCAGCGTTGCCGAGAACACTGAAGCTTTCTTT. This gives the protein CASSVAENTEAFF. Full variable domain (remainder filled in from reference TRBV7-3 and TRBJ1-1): GAGVSQTPSNKVTEKGKYVELRCDPISGHTALYWYRQSLGQGPEFLIYFQGTGAADDSGLPNDRFFAVRPEGSVSTLKIQRTERGDSAVYLCASSVAENTEAFFGQGTRLTVV.

DNA of the CDR3: TGCGCCAGCAGTCAATCAAACTCCGCAGAGAACTATGGCTACACCTTC. It codes for CASSQSNSAENYGYTF. V gene TRBV23-1 combines with J gene TRBJ1-2; D uncertain. TRBV23-1 counts as an open reading frame of uncertain function. The CDR3 is 16 residues long. Trimming shortened V by 0 bases and J by 2 bases, and 13 bases separated the two germline ends.

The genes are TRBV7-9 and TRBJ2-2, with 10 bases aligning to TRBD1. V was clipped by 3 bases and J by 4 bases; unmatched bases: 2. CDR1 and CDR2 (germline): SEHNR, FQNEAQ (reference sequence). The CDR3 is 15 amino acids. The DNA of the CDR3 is TGTGCCAGCAGCTTCCGGGACAGGGGCACCGGGGAGCTGTTTTTT. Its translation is CASSFRDRGTGELFF.

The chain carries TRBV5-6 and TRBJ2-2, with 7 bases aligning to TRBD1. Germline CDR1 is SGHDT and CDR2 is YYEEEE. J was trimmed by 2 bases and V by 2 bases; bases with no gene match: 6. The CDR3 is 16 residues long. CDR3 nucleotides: TGTGCCAGCAGCTTCGCAGGACAGGTCAACACCGGGGAGCTGTTTTTT. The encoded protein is CASSFAGQVNTGELFF.

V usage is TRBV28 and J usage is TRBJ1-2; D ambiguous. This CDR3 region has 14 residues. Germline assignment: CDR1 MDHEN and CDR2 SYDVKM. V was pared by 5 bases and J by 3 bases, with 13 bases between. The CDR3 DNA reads TGTGCCAGCAGTCCTCCGCCGTACTACTATGGCTACACCTTC. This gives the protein CASSPPPYYYGYTF.

Here the CDR3 DNA reads TGCGCCAGCAGCTTGTGGAGCGACCTCGGCACAGATACGCAGTATTTT. Encoded protein: CASSLWSDLGTDTQYF. The chain has TRBV5-1 and TRBJ2-3; no reliable D call. There are 16 residues in the CDR3. Germline V gene lookup returns CDR1 SGHRS and CDR2 YFSETQ. With 1 base removed from V and 1 base from J, the gap between germline ends came to 13 bases.

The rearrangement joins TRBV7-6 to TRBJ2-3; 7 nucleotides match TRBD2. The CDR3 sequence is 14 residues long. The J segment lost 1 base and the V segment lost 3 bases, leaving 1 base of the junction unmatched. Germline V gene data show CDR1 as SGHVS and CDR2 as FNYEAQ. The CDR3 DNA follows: TGTGCCAGCAGCTTGAGCGGGGGCACAGATACGCAGTATTTT. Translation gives CASSLSGGTDTQYF.

In nucleotides, the CDR3 is TGTGCCAGCAGCCCCCGACCGTCCGGGGAGCTGTTTTTT. It translates to CASSPRPSGELFF. The rearrangement joins TRBV7-8 to TRBJ2-2; D unclear. The V gene lost 5 bases and the J gene lost 6 bases, with 10 bases spanning the gap. The CDR3 has 13 residues. Germline CDR1 is SGHVS and CDR2 is FQNEAQ.